The 21 T cell receptor beta chains reported below all come from one sample, sequenced in a study of blood T cell repertoires in COVID-19. Here immunoSEQ multiplex PCR was the method, and the copy in TCRdb shows in-frame clones only, minus some. The data hold 50,000 or so clones, with roughly 83% observed a single time. The sequenced sample was peripheral blood. These receptors originate from a man in his 70s with acute or convalescent COVID-19.

The count of this clone is one. The V and J genes are TRBV18 and TRBJ1-1; maybe TRBD1 (6 bases). Germline CDR1 is KGHSH and CDR2 is LQKENI. CDR3 size: 16 residues. V was clipped by 0 bases and J by 0 bases, with 11 bases between them. This chain's CDR3 is CASSPPGGGLNTEAFF. DNA of the CDR3: TGTGCCAGCTCACCACCGGGCGGGGGCCTGAACACTGAAGCTTTCTTT.

The chain employs TRBV28 and TRBJ1-5; 9 bases match TRBD1. V shed 5 bases and J 7 bases; nucleotides not matched to a gene: 6. This CDR3 region has 14 residues. Germline-derived CDR1 and CDR2 are MDHEN and SYDVKM. The CDR3 DNA sequence: TGTGCCAGCAGTCCGGACAGGGGCACCCAGCCCCAGCATTTT. It yields the protein CASSPDRGTQPQHF.

CDR3 coding DNA: TGTGCCAGCAGTCGTCGCTCGGGACAGTTCAACGAGCAGTACTTC. It specifies CASSRRSGQFNEQYF. This rearrangement joins TRBV6-6 to TRBJ2-7; 7 nucleotides agree with TRBD1. This CDR3 has 15 residues. From germline, CDR1 is MNHNY and CDR2 SVGAGI (reference sequence). V was pared by 5 bases and J by 5 bases, with 12 bases of the junction left unmatched.

The chain uses TRBV11-3 and TRBJ2-1; TRBD2 might be the D (5 bases). From germline, CDR1 is SGHNT and CDR2 YENEEA. Trimming stripped 4 bases from V and 6 bases from J, with 10 bases between. The CDR3 covers 13 residues. The DNA of the CDR3 is TGTGCCAGCAGCTCCTCCGGGGTCAATGAGCAGTTCTTC. Translated, it gives CASSSSGVNEQFF.

The chain couples TRBV18 to TRBJ2-2; the match to TRBD1 covers 8 bases. Germline V lookup: CDR1 KGHSH, CDR2 LQKENI. CDR3 length: 15 residues. Trimming removed 3 bases from V and 8 bases from J; junction bases left unmatched: 8. CDR3 DNA: TGTGCCAGCTCACCTGGACAGGGAAGTGCGGGGGAGCTGTTTTTT. Protein sequence: CASSPGQGSAGELFF.

V is TRBV20-1 and J is TRBJ2-7, with D possibly being TRBD1 (5 bases). The CDR3 loop spans 12 amino acids. CDR1 and CDR2 (germline): DFQATT, SNEGSKA (reference sequence). The germline V and J ends were trimmed by 3 bases and 4 bases, with 10 bases remaining between them. CDR3 bases: TGCAGTGCTAGTGCCCAGGGTTACGAGCAGTACTTC. Translated, it gives CSASAQGYEQYF.

The rearrangement links TRBV5-1 to TRBJ2-1; 12 bases agree with TRBD2. V dropped 4 bases and J dropped 5; count of bases not matched to a gene: 7. Germline-derived CDR1 and CDR2 are SGHRS and YFSETQ. This CDR3 is 16 amino acids long. The CDR3: CASSPRSSGGDNEQFF. Written as DNA, the CDR3 is TGCGCCAGCAGCCCACGGTCTAGCGGGGGGGACAATGAGCAGTTCTTC.

The chain carries TRBV6-7 and TRBJ1-5; D remains unclear. TRBV6-7 falls under the ORF class, with uncertain function. The CDR3 spans 15 residues. Trimming took off 1 base at V and 7 bases at J, with 14 bases between the two ends. The CDR3 region is CASSYYLRVKQPQHF. CDR3 DNA sequence: TGTGCCAGCAGTTACTATCTGAGGGTCAAACAGCCCCAGCATTTT.

This clone was picked up a small number of times. This chain links TRBV6-6 with TRBJ2-7; TRBD2 is a possible D gene (5 bases). The CDR3 consists of 13 residues. V lost 4 bases and J lost 6, with 13 bases in between. Germline V gene sequence: CDR1 MNHNY, CDR2 SVGAGI (reference sequence). The CDR3 here is CASSSRETGEQYF. CDR3 DNA: TGTGCCAGCAGTTCGAGGGAAACGGGCGAGCAGTACTTC.

This clone showed up just a few times. This rearrangement joins TRBV28 to TRBJ2-7; D is perhaps TRBD1 (6 bases). Germline V gene sequence: CDR1 MDHEN, CDR2 SYDVKM. V was shortened by 10 bases and J by 4 bases, with 17 bases between the two germline ends. The CDR3 extends over 13 amino acids. CDR3 DNA: TGTGCCACTGCCCGGACAGATTCTTACGAGCAGTACTTC. It yields the protein CATARTDSYEQYF.

The chain has TRBV10-3 and TRBJ1-5; D remains ambiguous. CDR3 length equals 14 residues. V lost 4 bases and J lost 0, with 7 bases in between. The V gene's germline CDR1 is ENHRY and CDR2 SYGVKD. CDR3 nucleotide sequence: TGTGCCATCAGTGTCGGGAATAGCAATCAGCCCCAGCATTTT. As protein: CAISVGNSNQPQHF.

The chain joins TRBV5-5 to TRBJ2-5; D is uncertain. This CDR3 region has 13 residues. Germline lookup yields CDR1 SGHKS and CDR2 YYEKEE (reference sequence). Trimming took 3 bases from V and 5 from J, leaving 11 bases between them. CDR3 protein: CASSSYNPETQYF. CDR3 DNA: TGTGCCAGCAGCTCCTATAATCCCGAGACCCAGTACTTC.

The chain joins TRBV7-2 to TRBJ1-5; no clear D gene. Trimming took 5 bases from V and 4 from J, leaving 12 bases between them. CDR3 size: 14 residues. Germline V gives CDR1 SGHTA, CDR2 FQGNSA. DNA for the CDR3: TGTGCCAGCAGCCCCTTCGGGAGAAATCAGCCCCAGCATTTT. Protein sequence: CASSPFGRNQPQHF. Together with reference TRBV7-2 and TRBJ1-5, the CDR3 gives the full variable domain: GAGVSQSPSNKVTEKGKDVELRCDPISGHTALYWYRQSLGQGLEFLIYFQGNSAPDKSGLPSDRFSAERTGGSVSTLTIQRTQQEDSAVYLCASSPFGRNQPQHFGDGTRLSIL.

The rearrangement joins TRBV10-3 to TRBJ1-4; D is unresolved. From germline, CDR1 is ENHRY and CDR2 SYGVKD. V shed 6 bases and J shed 5 bases, with 4 bases lying between them. This CDR3 is built from 11 residues. CDR3 residues: CAISQNEKLFF. The CDR3 DNA sequence: TGTGCCATCAGCCAGAATGAAAAACTGTTTTTT.

The V call is TRBV30, the J call TRBJ2-7; maybe TRBD2 (5 bases). The CDR3 has 14 amino acids. Germline values: CDR1 GTSNPN, CDR2 SVGIG (reference sequence). V lost 2 bases and J 0 bases, leaving 11 bases between the germline ends. The CDR3 loop reads CAWSRPGSSYEQYF. CDR3 coding DNA: TGTGCCTGGAGTAGGCCGGGGAGCTCCTACGAGCAGTACTTC.

The chain recombines TRBV28 with TRBJ2-5, with 12 bases that match TRBD2. Germline V gene lookup returns CDR1 MDHEN and CDR2 SYDVKM. V trimming: 5 bases; J trimming: 4 bases; junction bases outside the gene matches: 14. The CDR3 contains 18 residues. DNA for the CDR3: TGTGCCAGCAGTCCTATTCCTCTAGCGGGGGGGCAGGGAGAGACCCAGTACTTC. Residues: CASSPIPLAGGQGETQYF.

The V call is TRBV30, the J call TRBJ2-6, with D tentatively TRBD2 (6 bases). V lost 7 bases, J lost 0 bases, and 13 bases lay in between. This CDR3 contains 15 residues. In germline, CDR1 is GTSNPN, CDR2 SVGIG (reference sequence). This chain's CDR3 is CASGTDLSGANVLTF. The CDR3, as DNA: TGTGCCTCCGGGACTGACCTCTCTGGGGCCAACGTCCTGACTTTC.

The rearrangement joins TRBV27 to TRBJ2-3; 10 nucleotides line up with TRBD2. Germline CDR1 reads MNHEY; CDR2 reads SMNVEV (reference sequence). CDR3 length equals 18 residues. The junction had 14 bases not matched to a gene; V was cut back by 2 bases and J by 6 bases. As DNA, the CDR3 is TGTGCCAGCAGTTTAAGGGGTCCGGCTAGCGGGAGCGCCGATACGCAGTATTTT. Its protein is CASSLRGPASGSADTQYF.

The chain uses TRBV5-1 and TRBJ1-3, with D possibly being TRBD1 (5 bases). The CDR3 has 16 amino acids. Between the trimmed V and J ends, which lost 0 bases and 4 bases, there was a span of 14 bases. Germline values: CDR1 SGHRS, CDR2 YFSETQ. The CDR3 nucleotides read TGCGCCAGCAGCTTGGCCGCGGGGCTCGAGGGAAACACCATATATTTT. Encoded protein: CASSLAAGLEGNTIYF.

This chain connects TRBV6-5 to TRBJ1-3, with 8 bases aligning to TRBD1. This CDR3 comprises 15 residues. The V gene end was trimmed by 5 bases and the J gene end by 2 bases; junction bases not matched to a gene: 5. Looked up from germline, CDR1 is MNHEY and CDR2 is SVGAGI. CDR3 bases: TGTGCCAGCAGTATAGGACAGGGCCCTGGAAACACCATATATTTT. Protein product: CASSIGQGPGNTIYF.

This clone appeared a few times. J is TRBJ2-1 and V is TRBV7-9; TRBD2 matches at 13 bases. This CDR3 region has 16 residues. Trimming removed 1 base from V and 6 bases from J; junction bases left unmatched: 3. Looked up from germline, CDR1 is SEHNR and CDR2 is FQNEAQ (reference sequence). The CDR3 DNA reads as TGTGCCAGCAGCTTAGTACGGACTAGCGGGAGCAATGAGCAGTTCTTC. Translation gives CASSLVRTSGSNEQFF. The full variable domain, with the rest looked up from reference TRBV7-9 and TRBJ2-1, is DTGVSQNPRHKITKRGQNVTFRCDPISEHNRLYWYRQTLGQGPEFLTYFQNEAQLEKSRLLSDRFSAERPKGSFSTLEIQRTEQGDSAMYLCASSLVRTSGSNEQFFGPGTRLTVL.